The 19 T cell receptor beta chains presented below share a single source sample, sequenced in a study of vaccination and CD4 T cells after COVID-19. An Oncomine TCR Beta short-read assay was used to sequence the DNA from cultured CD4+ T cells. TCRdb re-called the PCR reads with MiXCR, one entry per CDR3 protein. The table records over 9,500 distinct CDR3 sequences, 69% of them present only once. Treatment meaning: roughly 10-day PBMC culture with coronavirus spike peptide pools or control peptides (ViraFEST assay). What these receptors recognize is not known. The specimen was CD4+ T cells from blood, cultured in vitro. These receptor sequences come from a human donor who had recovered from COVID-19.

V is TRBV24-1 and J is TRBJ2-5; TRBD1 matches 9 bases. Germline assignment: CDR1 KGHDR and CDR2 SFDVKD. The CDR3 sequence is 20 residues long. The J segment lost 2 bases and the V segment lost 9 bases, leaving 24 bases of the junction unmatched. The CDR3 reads CATPARTGAFGAERQETQYF. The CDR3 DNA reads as TGTGCCACCCCAGCCCGGACAGGGGCGTTTGGCGCCGAACGGCAAGAGACCCAGTACTTC.

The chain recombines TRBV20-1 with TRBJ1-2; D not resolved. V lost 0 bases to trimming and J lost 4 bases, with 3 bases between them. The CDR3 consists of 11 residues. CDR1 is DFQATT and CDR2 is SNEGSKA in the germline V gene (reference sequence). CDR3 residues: CSARESYGYTF. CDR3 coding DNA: TGCAGTGCTAGAGAAAGCTATGGCTACACCTTC.

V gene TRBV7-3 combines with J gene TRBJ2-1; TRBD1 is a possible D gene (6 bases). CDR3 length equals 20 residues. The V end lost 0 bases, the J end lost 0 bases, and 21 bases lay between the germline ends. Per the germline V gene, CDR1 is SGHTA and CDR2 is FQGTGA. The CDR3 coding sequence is TGTGCCAGCAGCTTAACTAGAGGGGGACATACGACCGTCTCCTACAATGAGCAGTTCTTC. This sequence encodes CASSLTRGGHTTVSYNEQFF.

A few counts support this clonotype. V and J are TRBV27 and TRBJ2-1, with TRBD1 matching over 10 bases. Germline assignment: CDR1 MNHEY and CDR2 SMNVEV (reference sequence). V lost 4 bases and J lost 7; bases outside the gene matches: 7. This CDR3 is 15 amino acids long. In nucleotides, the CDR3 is TGTGCCAGCAGTTGGTCGACAGGGGGCGGGAATGAGCAGTTCTTC. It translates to CASSWSTGGGNEQFF.

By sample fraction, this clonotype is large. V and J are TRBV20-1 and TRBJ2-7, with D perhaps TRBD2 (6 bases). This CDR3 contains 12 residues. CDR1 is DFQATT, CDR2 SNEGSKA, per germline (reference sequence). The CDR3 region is CSVAVSSYEQYF. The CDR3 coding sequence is TGCAGCGTAGCGGTGAGCTCCTACGAGCAGTACTTC.

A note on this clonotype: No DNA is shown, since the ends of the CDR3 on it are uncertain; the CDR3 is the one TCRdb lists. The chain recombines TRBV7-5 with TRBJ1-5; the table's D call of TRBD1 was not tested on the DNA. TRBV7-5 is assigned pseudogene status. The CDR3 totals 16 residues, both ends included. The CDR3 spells CISVPEAQGRDQPQHF.

The CDR3 spells CASSNRGAEGYTF. The CDR3 region has the DNA TGTGCCAGCAGTAACAGGGGCGCGGAGGGCTACACCTTC. The genes are TRBV12-3 or TRBV12-4 and TRBJ1-2; 7 positions match TRBD1. After removal of 5 bases from V and 8 bases from J, the junction contained 8 bases not matched to a gene. CDR3 length equals 13 residues.

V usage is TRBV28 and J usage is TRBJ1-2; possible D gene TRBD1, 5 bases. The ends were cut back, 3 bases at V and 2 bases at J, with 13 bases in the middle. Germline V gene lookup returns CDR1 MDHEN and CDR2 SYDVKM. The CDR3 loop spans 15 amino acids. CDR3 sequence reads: CASSFDSRPNYGYTF. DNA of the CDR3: TGTGCCAGCAGTTTTGACAGCAGACCGAACTATGGCTACACCTTC.

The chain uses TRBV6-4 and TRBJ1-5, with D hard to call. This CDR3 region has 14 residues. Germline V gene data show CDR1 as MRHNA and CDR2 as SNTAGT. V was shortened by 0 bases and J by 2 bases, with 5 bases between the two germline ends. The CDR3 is CASSDSRGNQPQHF. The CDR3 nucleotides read TGTGCCAGCAGTGACTCGAGGGGCAATCAGCCCCAGCATTTT.

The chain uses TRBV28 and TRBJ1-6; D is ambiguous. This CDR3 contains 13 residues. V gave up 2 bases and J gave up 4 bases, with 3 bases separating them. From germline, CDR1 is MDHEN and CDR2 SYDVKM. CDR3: CASSLLYNSPLHF. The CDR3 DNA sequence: TGTGCCAGCAGTTTACTTTATAATTCACCCCTCCACTTT.

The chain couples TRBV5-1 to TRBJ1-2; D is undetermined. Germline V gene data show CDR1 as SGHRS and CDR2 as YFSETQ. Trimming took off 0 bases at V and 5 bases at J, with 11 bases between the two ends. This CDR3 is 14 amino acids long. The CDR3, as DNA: TGCGCCAGCAGCTTGGATCGGGCAGGTTATGGCTACACCTTC. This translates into CASSLDRAGYGYTF.

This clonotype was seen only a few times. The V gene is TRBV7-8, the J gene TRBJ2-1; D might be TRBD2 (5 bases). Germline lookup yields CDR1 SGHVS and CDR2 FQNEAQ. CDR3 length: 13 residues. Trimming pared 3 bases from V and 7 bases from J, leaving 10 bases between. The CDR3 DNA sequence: TGTGCCAGCAGCTTTGGACTTCAAAATGAGCAGTTCTTC. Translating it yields CASSFGLQNEQFF.

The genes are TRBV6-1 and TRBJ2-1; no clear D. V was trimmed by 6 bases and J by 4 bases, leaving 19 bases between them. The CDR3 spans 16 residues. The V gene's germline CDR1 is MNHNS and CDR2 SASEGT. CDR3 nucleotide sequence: TGTGCCAGCAGCCAAACAGAGGAACAGACTTACAATGAGCAGTTCTTC. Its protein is CASSQTEEQTYNEQFF.

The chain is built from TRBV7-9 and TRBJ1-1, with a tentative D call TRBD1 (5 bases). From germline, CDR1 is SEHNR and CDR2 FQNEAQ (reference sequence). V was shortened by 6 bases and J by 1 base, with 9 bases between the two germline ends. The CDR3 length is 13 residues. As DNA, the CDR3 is TGTGCCAGCAGTTCACAGGAGAACACTGAAGCTTTCTTT. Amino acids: CASSSQENTEAFF.

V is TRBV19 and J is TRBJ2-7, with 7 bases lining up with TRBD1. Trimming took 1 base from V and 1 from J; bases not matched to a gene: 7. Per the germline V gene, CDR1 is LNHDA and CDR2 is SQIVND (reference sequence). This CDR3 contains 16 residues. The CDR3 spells CASSIAKGTESYEQYF. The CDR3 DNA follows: TGTGCCAGTAGTATAGCCAAGGGGACAGAATCCTACGAGCAGTACTTC.

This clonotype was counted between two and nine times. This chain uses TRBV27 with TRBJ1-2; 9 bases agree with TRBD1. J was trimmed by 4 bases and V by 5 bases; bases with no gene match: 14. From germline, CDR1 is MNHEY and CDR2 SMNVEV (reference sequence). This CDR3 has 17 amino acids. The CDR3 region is CASSLRGAQGAGYGYTF. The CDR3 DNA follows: TGTGCCAGCAGTCTTCGGGGGGCACAGGGGGCTGGCTATGGCTACACCTTC.

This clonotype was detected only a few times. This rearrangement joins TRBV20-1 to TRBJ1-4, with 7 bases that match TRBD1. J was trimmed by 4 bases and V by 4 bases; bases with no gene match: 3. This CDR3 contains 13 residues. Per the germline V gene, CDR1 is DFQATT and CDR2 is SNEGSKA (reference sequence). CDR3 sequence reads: CSATGTVNEKLFF. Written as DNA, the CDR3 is TGCAGTGCTACCGGGACAGTTAATGAAAAACTGTTTTTT.

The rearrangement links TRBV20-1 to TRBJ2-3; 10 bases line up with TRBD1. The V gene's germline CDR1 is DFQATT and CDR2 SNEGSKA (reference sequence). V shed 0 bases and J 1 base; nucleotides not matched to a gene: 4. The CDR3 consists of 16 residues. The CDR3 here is CSARETGGAGTDTQYF. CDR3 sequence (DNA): TGCAGTGCTAGAGAGACAGGGGGCGCAGGCACAGATACGCAGTATTTT.

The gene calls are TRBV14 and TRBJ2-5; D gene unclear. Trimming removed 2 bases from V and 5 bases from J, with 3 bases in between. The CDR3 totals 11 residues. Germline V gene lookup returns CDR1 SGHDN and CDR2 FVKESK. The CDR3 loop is CASSQSETQYF. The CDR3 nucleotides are TGTGCCAGCAGCCAAAGTGAGACCCAGTACTTC.